Described below is a single TCR beta chain sequence and its context. Its antigen is not known. This sample was taken from a study of cytomegalovirus exposure and HLA in healthy donors. The PCR had 60 Vbeta and 13 Jbeta primers. In the original analysis: An analysis that came later counted some 81 million unique TCR beta chains, around 12 million shared. Data came from immunoSEQ multiplex PCR; TCRdb stores just in-frame clones and leaves some out. D and trimming come from the DNA, and the V and J calls and clone size come from that table. The sample lists about 62,000 clones, around 87% seen once, with approximately 1.3% in the top ten. Study observations and caveats: It is likely that the observed cluster of highly shared sequence variants was a sequencing artifact. A later analysis by the authors found several of the most significant clusters apparently linked to common viral pathogens. Indistinguishable V segments such as TRBV6-2 and TRBV6-3 were excluded.

V was shortened by 6 bases and J by 5 bases, with 13 bases between the two germline ends. This CDR3 region has 13 residues. CDR1 is MRHNA, CDR2 SNTAGT, per germline. The sequencing input was PBMCs. The rearrangement uses TRBV6-4 and TRBJ1-1; tentative D call: TRBD1 (5 bases). This receptor was obtained from a man in his late teens or twenties in good health and CMV-seronegative. CDR3 sequence: CASSPSGGTEAFF. CDR3 nucleotides: TGTGCCAGCAGCCCCTCGGGGGGGACTGAAGCTTTCTTT.